The 20 T cell receptor beta chains presented below share a single source sample, sequenced in a study of human T cells and chemical hapten exposure. TCRdb itself ran the RACE reads through MiXCR, one entry per CDR3 protein. There are fewer than 100,000 distinct CDR3 sequences in the sample; 9.5% to 13% occur only once, and roughly 1.5% lies in the top ten. Time point defined: patch test 2, 6 weeks after DPC sensitization. Sample treatment: therapeutic diphenylcyclopropenone sensitization with weekly scalp DPC. The material sequenced was whole blood, taken in connection with sensitization to the hapten diphenylcyclopropenone (DPC). Receptor source: a man younger than 35 with alopecia areata. Some clones in this sample may be carry-over from other donors' samples.

This clonotype was seen many times. This chain joins TRBV19 and TRBJ2-7, with a weak D call TRBD2 (5 bases). From germline, CDR1 is LNHDA and CDR2 SQIVND (reference sequence). V was cut by 3 bases and J by 0 bases, with 9 bases left in between. The CDR3 has 14 amino acids. The CDR3 is CASSMAGISYEQYF. CDR3 nucleotide sequence: TGTGCCAGTAGTATGGCCGGGATCTCCTACGAGCAGTACTTC.

This clonotype was counted a few times. The chain employs TRBV3-1 and TRBJ2-1, with 8 positions matching TRBD2. The V segment lost 0 bases and the J segment 0 bases; nucleotides outside the gene matches: 10. Germline V gene lookup returns CDR1 LGHDT and CDR2 YNNKEL (reference sequence). The CDR3 is made up of 19 amino acids. The CDR3 protein is CASSQDLGSGISSYNEQFF. CDR3 nucleotides: TGTGCCAGCAGCCAAGATCTTGGTAGCGGGATCAGCTCCTACAATGAGCAGTTCTTC.

The rearrangement joins TRBV7-6 to TRBJ1-1; D is unclear. The germline V gene encodes CDR1 SGHVS and CDR2 FNYEAQ. The CDR3 consists of 13 residues. V was trimmed by 2 bases and J by 4 bases, leaving 8 bases between them. This CDR3 is CASSLSEGTEAFF. DNA for the CDR3: TGTGCCAGCAGCTTATCCGAAGGCACTGAAGCTTTCTTT.

This clonotype was detected a few times. The chain couples TRBV9 to TRBJ1-1, with D possibly being TRBD1 (6 bases). Looked up from germline, CDR1 is SGDLS and CDR2 is YYNGEE. The CDR3 extends over 13 amino acids. V was clipped by 4 bases and J by 5 bases, with 12 bases between them. This CDR3 is CASSPQDSTEAFF. In DNA, the CDR3 is TGTGCCAGCAGCCCACAGGACAGTACTGAAGCTTTCTTT.

As to this clonotype: This may be a read error, as it is one base from a much larger clone. The gene calls are TRBV20-1 and TRBJ1-2; 7 bases fit TRBD1. J was trimmed by 6 bases and V by 3 bases; bases with no gene match: 13. From germline, CDR1 is DFQATT and CDR2 SNEGSKA (reference sequence). The CDR3 is 15 residues long. Here the CDR3 DNA reads TGCAGTGCTAGCGGCCGATGGAGACAGGGAGATGGCTACACCTTC. It codes for CSASGRWRQGDGYTF.

This clonotype was picked up one time. The DNA for the CDR3 is TGTGCCAGCAGCTTACTTGGGAGTCACGGCTACACCTTC. Amino acid sequence: CASSLLGSHGYTF. The rearrangement uses TRBV7-9 and TRBJ1-2; D uncertain. The V gene lost 2 bases and the J gene lost 8 bases, with 12 bases spanning the gap. This CDR3 is built from 13 residues. Germline-derived CDR1 and CDR2 are SEHNR and FQNEAQ (reference sequence).

V gene TRBV9 combines with J gene TRBJ2-3, with 9 positions matching TRBD2. In germline, CDR1 is SGDLS, CDR2 YYNGEE. V lost 3 bases to trimming and J lost 2 bases; unmatched junction nucleotides: 10. The CDR3 runs to 17 residues. The CDR3 DNA follows: TGTGCCAGCAGCGCCCAGGGCGGGGGGGTTATCACAGATACGCAGTATTTT. This encodes CASSAQGGGVITDTQYF.

The rearrangement links TRBV21-1 to TRBJ1-1; the table calls TRBD1, which could not be checked here. TRBV21-1 is a recognized pseudogene. The CDR3 covers 11 residues. The CDR3: CASSKEDKAFF. As DNA, the CDR3 is TGTGCCAGCAGCAAAGAGGACAAAGCTTTCTTT.

In its sample, this clonotype was seen many times. The CDR3 sequence is CASSLYRDSYEQYF. DNA for the CDR3: TGTGCCAGCAGTTTGTACCGGGACTCCTACGAGCAGTACTTC. The chain is built from TRBV6-1 and TRBJ2-7; a weak D match, TRBD2 (5 bases). Germline loops: CDR1 MNHNS, CDR2 SASEGT. The CDR3 contains 14 residues. Deletions cut 5 bases from V and 0 bases from J, with 11 bases between.

In its sample, this clonotype was seen many times. The chain links TRBV29-1 to TRBJ2-5; 10 nucleotides line up with TRBD1. After removal of 6 bases from V and 1 base from J, the junction contained 8 bases not matched to a gene. The CDR3 is 15 amino acids. The V gene's germline CDR1 is SQVTM and CDR2 ANQGSEA. CDR3 DNA sequence: TGCAGCGTGAGGGACAGGGGCGCCTTCCAAGAGACCCAGTACTTC. This sequence encodes CSVRDRGAFQETQYF.

This clonotype was counted at least ten times. The rearrangement uses TRBV6-6 and TRBJ2-7, with 8 bases fitting TRBD2. Trimming removed 1 base from V and 5 bases from J; junction bases left unmatched: 7. CDR3 length: 15 amino acids. Per germline, CDR1 MNHNY and CDR2 SVGAGI (reference sequence). The CDR3 reads CASSYFGLALHEQYF. CDR3 nucleotide sequence: TGTGCCAGCAGTTACTTTGGACTAGCCCTCCACGAGCAGTACTTC.

This clonotype was counted a few times. V gene TRBV2 combines with J gene TRBJ2-7; 7 positions agree with TRBD1. This CDR3 spans 13 amino acids. V lost 6 bases and J lost 2; bases outside the gene matches: 4. Germline CDR1 reads SNHLY; CDR2 reads FYNNEI. The CDR3 spells CASRLDRAYEQYV. The CDR3 nucleotides are TGTGCCAGCAGGCTTGACAGGGCCTACGAGCAGTACGTC.

The CDR3 is CASSFGQGETQYF. In DNA form, the CDR3 reads TGTGCCAGCAGTTTCGGACAGGGGGAGACCCAGTACTTC. The V and J genes are TRBV12-3 or TRBV12-4 and TRBJ2-5; 9 bases map to TRBD1. The V gene end was trimmed by 3 bases and the J gene end by 5 bases; junction bases not matched to a gene: 1. CDR3 length: 13 residues.

This clonotype came up a few times. The chain recombines TRBV2 with TRBJ2-6; no clear D gene. Germline CDR1 SNHLY, CDR2 FYNNEI. V dropped 6 bases and J dropped 3 bases, with 12 bases sitting between them. The CDR3 extends over 15 amino acids. The CDR3 nucleotides are TGTGCCAGCAGCCACCAAACCCTTGGGGCCAACGTCCTGACTTTC. Translation gives CASSHQTLGANVLTF.

CDR3 sequence reads: CASSLMGQNTDTQYF. In nucleotides, the CDR3 is TGTGCCAGCAGTTTAATGGGACAGAACACAGATACGCAGTATTTT. This sequence joins TRBV7-2 and TRBJ2-3, with TRBD1 matching 7 bases. This CDR3 has 15 residues. With 6 bases clipped from V and 2 bases from J, the junction kept 8 bases outside the gene matches. Germline V gives CDR1 SGHTA, CDR2 FQGNSA.

The rearrangement uses TRBV20-1 and TRBJ2-7, with D perhaps given as TRBD1 or TRBD2 (5 bases each). Trimming pared 6 bases from V and 0 bases from J, leaving 18 bases between. Per the germline V gene, CDR1 is DFQATT and CDR2 is SNEGSKA (reference sequence). The CDR3 runs to 15 residues. The CDR3 DNA reads as TGCAGTGCCCTCCCTAGCAGGGTTTACTCCTACGAGCAGTACTTC. Amino acids: CSALPSRVYSYEQYF.

V is TRBV9 and J is TRBJ2-7; D uncertain. The CDR3 consists of 13 residues. Germline values: CDR1 SGDLS, CDR2 YYNGEE. V lost 4 bases to trimming and J lost 2 bases, with 10 bases between them. CDR3 sequence: CASSRGSTYEQYF. CDR3 nucleotides: TGTGCCAGCAGCCGTGGCAGTACCTACGAGCAGTACTTC. The full variable domain, with the rest looked up from reference TRBV9 and TRBJ2-7, is DSGVTQTPKHLITATGQRVTLRCSPRSGDLSVYWYQQSLDQGLQFLIQYYNGEERAKGNILERFSAQQFPDLHSELNLSSLELGDSALYFCASSRGSTYEQYFGPGTRLTVT.

This clonotype was observed at least ten times. The chain employs TRBV12-1 and TRBJ1-1. TRBV12-1 is termed a pseudogene. The CDR3 is 16 amino acids. As DNA, the CDR3 is TGTGCCAGCAGCTTTGCCCTGAGGGCCCTGAACACTGAAGCTTTCTTT. Its protein product is CASSFALRALNTEAFF.

The chain joins TRBV20-1 to TRBJ2-3; D is perhaps TRBD2 (5 bases). The CDR3 spans 17 residues. V lost 6 bases to trimming and J lost 8 bases, with 30 bases between them. Germline V lookup: CDR1 DFQATT, CDR2 SNEGSKA (reference sequence). CDR3 sequence (DNA): TGCAGTGCGAAATCTTCTACTAGGAGCCGATCCATGGGTACGCAGTATTTT. This sequence encodes CSAKSSTRSRSMGTQYF.

The rearrangement joins TRBV7-9 to TRBJ1-1; TRBD1 is a possible D gene (5 bases). Trimming stripped 4 bases from V and 9 bases from J, with 15 bases between. The CDR3 covers 13 residues. Germline assignment: CDR1 SEHNR and CDR2 FQNEAQ (reference sequence). CDR3 coding DNA: TGTGCCAGCAGCTCATCGGGGGTACAGAAAGCTTTCTTT. This sequence encodes CASSSSGVQKAFF.